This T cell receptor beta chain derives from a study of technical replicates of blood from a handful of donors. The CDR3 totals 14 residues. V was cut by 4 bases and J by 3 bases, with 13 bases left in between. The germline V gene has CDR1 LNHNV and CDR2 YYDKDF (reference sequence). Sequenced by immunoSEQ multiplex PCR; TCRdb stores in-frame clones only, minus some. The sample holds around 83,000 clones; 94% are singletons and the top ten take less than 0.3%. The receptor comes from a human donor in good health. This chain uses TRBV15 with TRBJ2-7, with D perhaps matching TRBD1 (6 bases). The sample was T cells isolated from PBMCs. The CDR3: CATSKPGHFYEQYF. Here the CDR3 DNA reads TGTGCCACCAGCAAACCGGGACATTTCTACGAGCAGTACTTC.